This T cell receptor beta chain was identified in a study of OX40 agonist ivuxolimab in advanced cancers. Overall study context: Patients achieving partial responses numbered three: one hepatocellular carcinoma case and two cutaneous melanoma cases. Regarding the study as a whole: More expanded clones were found, on average, in CD8+ than in CD4+ T cells. Low levels of normalized T-cell clonal expansion also appeared in some nonresponders. Antigen specificity of clonally expanded peripheral T cells was not established.

This clone was seen only once. Antigen unknown. Libraries were prepared by immunoSEQ multiplex PCR; TCRdb keeps only in-frame clonotypes and omits some of them. The table includes 50,000 or so clones, 90% to 95% detected once. Trimming at V came to 4 bases and at J to 2 bases, leaving 13 bases not matched to a gene. Germline values: CDR1 MNHEY, CDR2 SMNVEV (reference sequence). The CDR3 has 17 residues. The clonotype originates from an adult with an advanced solid tumor such as melanoma, head and neck, liver or kidney cancer. The V call is TRBV27, the J call TRBJ1-2; TRBD1 aligns across 7 bases. The material was CD4+ or CD8+ T cells sorted from blood, obtained in a trial of the OX40 agonist ivuxolimab. This chain's CDR3 is CASSSRQGTTGNYGYTF. Written as DNA, the CDR3 is TGTGCCAGCAGTTCCCGACAGGGAACCACCGGCAACTATGGCTACACCTTC.